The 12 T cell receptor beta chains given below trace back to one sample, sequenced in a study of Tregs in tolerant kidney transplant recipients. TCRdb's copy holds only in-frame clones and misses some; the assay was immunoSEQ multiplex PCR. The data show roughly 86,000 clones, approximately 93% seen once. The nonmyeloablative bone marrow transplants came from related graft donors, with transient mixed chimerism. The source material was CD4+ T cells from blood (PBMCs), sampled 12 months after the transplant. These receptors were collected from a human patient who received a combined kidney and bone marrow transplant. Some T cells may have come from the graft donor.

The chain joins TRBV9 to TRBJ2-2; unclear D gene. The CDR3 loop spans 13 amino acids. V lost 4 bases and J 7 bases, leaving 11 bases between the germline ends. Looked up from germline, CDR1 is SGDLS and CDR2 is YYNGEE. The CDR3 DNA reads TGTGCCAGCAGCCCCGGTTATAGCGGGGAGCTGTTTTTT. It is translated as CASSPGYSGELFF.

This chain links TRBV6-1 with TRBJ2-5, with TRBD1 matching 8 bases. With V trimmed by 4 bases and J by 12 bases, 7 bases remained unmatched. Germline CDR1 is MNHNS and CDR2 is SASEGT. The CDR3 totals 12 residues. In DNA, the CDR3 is TGTGCCAGCAGTGGACAGGGGCGCAAGGAGTACTTC. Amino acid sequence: CASSGQGRKEYF.

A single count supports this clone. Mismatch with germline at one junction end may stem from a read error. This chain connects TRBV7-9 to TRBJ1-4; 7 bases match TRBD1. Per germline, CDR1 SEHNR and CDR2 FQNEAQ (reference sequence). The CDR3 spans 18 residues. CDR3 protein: CTSRGRQGQNPTNEKLFF. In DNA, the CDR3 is TGTACCAGCAGAGGCCGTCAGGGACAGAATCCAACTAATGAAAAACTGTTTTTT. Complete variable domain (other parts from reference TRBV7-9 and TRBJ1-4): DTGVSQNPRHKITKRGQNVTFRCDPISEHNRLYWYRQTLGQGPEFLTYFQNEAQLEKSRLLSDRFSAERPKGSFSTLEIQRTEQGDSAMYLCTSRGRQGQNPTNEKLFFGSGTQLSVL.

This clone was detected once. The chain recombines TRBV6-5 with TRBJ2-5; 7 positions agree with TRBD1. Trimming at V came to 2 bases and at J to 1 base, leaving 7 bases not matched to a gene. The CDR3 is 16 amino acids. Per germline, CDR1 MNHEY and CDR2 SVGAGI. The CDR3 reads CASSYGTAAPQETQYF. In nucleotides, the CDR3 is TGTGCCAGCAGTTACGGGACAGCAGCCCCCCAAGAGACCCAGTACTTC.

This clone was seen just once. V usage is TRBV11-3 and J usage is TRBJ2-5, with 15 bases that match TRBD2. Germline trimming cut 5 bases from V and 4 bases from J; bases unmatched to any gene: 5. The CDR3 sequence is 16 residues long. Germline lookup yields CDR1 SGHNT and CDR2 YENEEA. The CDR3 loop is CASSLGLAGGPETQYF. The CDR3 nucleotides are TGTGCCAGCAGCCTCGGACTAGCGGGAGGGCCAGAGACCCAGTACTTC.

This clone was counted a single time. The CDR3 DNA is TGTGCCAGCAGCATTTTTCCCAGGGGCGAGTCCAACTATGGCTACACCTTC. It translates to CASSIFPRGESNYGYTF. The V call is TRBV7-2, the J call TRBJ1-2, with a tentative D call TRBD1 (6 bases). The CDR3 length is 17 residues. Per the germline V gene, CDR1 is SGHTA and CDR2 is FQGNSA. V was pared by 5 bases and J by 2 bases, with 21 bases between.

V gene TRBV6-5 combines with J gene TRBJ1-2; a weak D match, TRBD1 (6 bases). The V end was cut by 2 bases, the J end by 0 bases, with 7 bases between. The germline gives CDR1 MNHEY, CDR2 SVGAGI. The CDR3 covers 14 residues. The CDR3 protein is CASSYRDTNYGYTF. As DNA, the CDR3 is TGTGCCAGCAGTTACCGGGACACTAACTATGGCTACACCTTC.

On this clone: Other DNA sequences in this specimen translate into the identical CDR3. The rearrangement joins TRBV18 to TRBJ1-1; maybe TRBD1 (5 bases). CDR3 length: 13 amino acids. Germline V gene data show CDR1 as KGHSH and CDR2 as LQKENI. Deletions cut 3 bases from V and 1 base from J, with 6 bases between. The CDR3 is CASSPGGNTEAFF. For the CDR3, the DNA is TGTGCCAGCTCACCCGGGGGGAACACTGAAGCTTTCTTT.

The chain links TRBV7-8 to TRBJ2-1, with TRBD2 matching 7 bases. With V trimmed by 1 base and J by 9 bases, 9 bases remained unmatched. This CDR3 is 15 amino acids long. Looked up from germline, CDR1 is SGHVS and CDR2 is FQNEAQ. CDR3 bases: TGTGCCAGCAGCTTAGACCCGGGGGGTTGGGGTGAGCAGTTCTTC. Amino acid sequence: CASSLDPGGWGEQFF.

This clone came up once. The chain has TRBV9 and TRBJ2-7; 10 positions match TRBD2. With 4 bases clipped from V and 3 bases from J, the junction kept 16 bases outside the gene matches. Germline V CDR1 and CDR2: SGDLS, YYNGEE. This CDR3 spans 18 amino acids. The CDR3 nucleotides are TGTGCCAGCAGCCCGGAATTAGCGGGAGGTCCAGATATCTACGAGCAGTACTTC. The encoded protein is CASSPELAGGPDIYEQYF.

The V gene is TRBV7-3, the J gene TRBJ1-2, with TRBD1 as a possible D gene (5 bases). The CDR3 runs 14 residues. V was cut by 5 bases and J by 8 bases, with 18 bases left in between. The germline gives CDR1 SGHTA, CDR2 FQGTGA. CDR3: CASSLRAGLGGYTF. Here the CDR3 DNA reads TGTGCCAGCAGCCTCAGGGCGGGATTGGGGGGCTACACCTTC.

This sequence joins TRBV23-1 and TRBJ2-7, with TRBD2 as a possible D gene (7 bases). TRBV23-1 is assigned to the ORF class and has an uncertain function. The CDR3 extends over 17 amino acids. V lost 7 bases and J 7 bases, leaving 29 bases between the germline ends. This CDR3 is CASTGGAPGRRGGEQYF. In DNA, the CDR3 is TGCGCCAGCACTGGGGGGGCCCCGGGACGAAGGGGGGGAGAGCAGTACTTC.